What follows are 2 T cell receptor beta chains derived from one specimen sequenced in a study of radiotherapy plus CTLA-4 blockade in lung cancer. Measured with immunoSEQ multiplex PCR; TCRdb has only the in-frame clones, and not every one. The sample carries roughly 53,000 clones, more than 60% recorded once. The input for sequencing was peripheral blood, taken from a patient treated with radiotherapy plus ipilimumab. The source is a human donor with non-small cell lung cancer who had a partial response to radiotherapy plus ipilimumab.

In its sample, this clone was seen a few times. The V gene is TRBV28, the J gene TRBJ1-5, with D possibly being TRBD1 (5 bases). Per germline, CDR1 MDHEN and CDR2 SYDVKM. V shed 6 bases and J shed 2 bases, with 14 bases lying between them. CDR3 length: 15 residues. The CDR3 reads CASSQFGGGNQPQHF. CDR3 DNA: TGTGCCAGCAGCCAATTCGGGGGAGGCAATCAGCCCCAGCATTTT.

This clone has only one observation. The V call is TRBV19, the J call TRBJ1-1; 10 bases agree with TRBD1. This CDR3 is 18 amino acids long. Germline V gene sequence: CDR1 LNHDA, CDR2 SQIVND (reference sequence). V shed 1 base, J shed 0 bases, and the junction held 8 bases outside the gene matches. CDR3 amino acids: CASSIGRTGGIMNTEAFF. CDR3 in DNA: TGTGCCAGTAGTATAGGCCGGACAGGGGGGATAATGAACACTGAAGCTTTCTTT.